What follows is one T cell receptor (beta chain) and its context. The antigen remains undetermined. V lost 4 bases and J lost 3, with 16 bases in between. The CDR3 consists of 15 residues. Germline CDR1 is MGHRA and CDR2 is YSYEKL. These data come from a study of somatic mutations in cytotoxic T cells in rheumatoid arthritis. TCRdb keeps only in-frame clones here, not all; method: immunoSEQ multiplex PCR. Of roughly 32,000 clones in the sample, 82% are singletons; the top ten hold around 8.2%. Study-level findings and limits: Slight underrepresentation of TRBV07 in rheumatoid arthritis patients was not adjusted for multiple comparisons. Age-matched healthy controls and rheumatoid arthritis patients had CD8+ T-cell clonality that did not differ significantly.

Sequenced: CD8+ T cells sorted from blood. The chain links TRBV4-1 to TRBJ2-7, with a tentative D call TRBD2 (6 bases). This clonotype was sampled from an adult with rheumatoid arthritis. The CDR3 region is CASSRSSGGNYEQYF. In DNA form, the CDR3 reads TGCGCCAGCAGCCGCTCCTCCGGGGGTAACTACGAGCAGTACTTC.